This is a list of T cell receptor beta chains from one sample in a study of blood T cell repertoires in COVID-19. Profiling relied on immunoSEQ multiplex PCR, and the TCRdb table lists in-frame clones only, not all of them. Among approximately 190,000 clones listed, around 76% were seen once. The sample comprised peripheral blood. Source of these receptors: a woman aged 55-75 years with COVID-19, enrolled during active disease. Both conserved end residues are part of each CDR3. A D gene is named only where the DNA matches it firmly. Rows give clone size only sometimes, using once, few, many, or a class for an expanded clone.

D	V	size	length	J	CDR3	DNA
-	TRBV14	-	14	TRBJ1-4	CASSQDGRNEKLFF	TGTGCCAGCAGCCAAGACGGGAGAAATGAAAAACTGTTTTTT
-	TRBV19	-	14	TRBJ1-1	CASSIAGFGTEAFF	TGTGCCAGTAGTATAGCTGGTTTCGGCACTGAAGCTTTCTTT
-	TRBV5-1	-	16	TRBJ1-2	CASSPKDSTGNYGYTF	TGCGCCAGCAGCCCCAAAGACTCGACAGGAAACTATGGCTACACCTTC
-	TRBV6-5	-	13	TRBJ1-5	CASSYDRNQPQHF	TGTGCCAGCAGTTACGACAGGAATCAGCCCCAGCATTTT
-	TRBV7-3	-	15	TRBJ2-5	CASSLTHGFQETQYF	TGTGCCAGCAGCTTAACGCACGGGTTTCAGGAGACCCAGTACTTC
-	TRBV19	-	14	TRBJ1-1	CASTPSGVVTEAFF	TGTGCCAGTACCCCTTCGGGGGTAGTCACTGAAGCTTTCTTT
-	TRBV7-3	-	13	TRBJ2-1	CASSMGSYNEQFF	TGTGCCAGCAGCATGGGGAGCTACAATGAGCAGTTCTTC
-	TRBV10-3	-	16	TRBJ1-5	CAISESLAQTGQPQHF	TGTGCCATCAGTGAGTCCCTGGCCCAAACAGGGCAGCCCCAGCATTTT
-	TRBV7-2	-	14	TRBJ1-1	CASSLSAGRAEAFF	TGTGCCAGCAGCTTATCCGCCGGGAGGGCAGAAGCTTTCTTT
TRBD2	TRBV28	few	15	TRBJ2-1	CASSSASGGYNEQFF	TGTGCCAGCAGTTCGGCTAGCGGAGGATACAATGAGCAGTTCTTC
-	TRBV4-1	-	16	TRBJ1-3	CASSQGDDLVGNTIYF	TGCGCCAGCAGCCAGGGAGACGACTTAGTCGGAAACACCATATATTTT
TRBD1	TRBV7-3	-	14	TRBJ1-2	CASSLTGGMGGYTF	TGTGCCAGCAGCCTCACAGGGGGGATGGGTGGCTACACCTTC
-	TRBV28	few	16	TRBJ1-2	CASSPPAGRLGGGYTF	TGTGCCAGCAGCCCCCCCGCGGGCAGGTTGGGGGGAGGCTACACCTTC
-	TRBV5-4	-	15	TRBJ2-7	CASSVQKTARYEQYF	TGTGCCAGCAGCGTCCAAAAGACAGCGCGCTACGAGCAGTACTTC
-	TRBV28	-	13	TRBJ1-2	CASTTATNYGYTF	TGTGCCAGCACGACAGCAACTAACTATGGCTACACCTTC
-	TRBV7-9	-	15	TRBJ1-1	CASSLASPGITEAFF	TGTGCCAGCAGCTTAGCGAGTCCAGGGATTACTGAAGCTTTCTTT
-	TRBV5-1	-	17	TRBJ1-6	CASSLASASSSGSPLHF	TGCGCCAGCAGCTTGGCGTCGGCCAGCTCGAGCGGTTCACCCCTCCACTTT
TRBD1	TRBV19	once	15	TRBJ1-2	CASSTQHRGDYGYTF	TGTGCCAGTAGTACCCAACACAGGGGAGACTATGGCTACACCTTC
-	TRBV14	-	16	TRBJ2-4	CASSLAGGLAKNIQYF	TGTGCCAGCAGCCTTGCAGGGGGACTAGCCAAAAACATTCAGTACTTC
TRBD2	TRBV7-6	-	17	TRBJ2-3	CASSLGVAGGPTDTQYF	TGTGCCAGCAGCTTAGGGGTAGCGGGGGGGCCCACAGATACGCAGTATTTT
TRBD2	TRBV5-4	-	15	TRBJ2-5	CASSPGLAGQETQYF	TGTGCCAGCAGCCCGGGACTAGCGGGGCAAGAGACCCAGTACTTC
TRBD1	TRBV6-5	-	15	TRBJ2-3	CASGGWTGGVDTQYF	TGTGCCAGCGGAGGCTGGACAGGGGGCGTAGATACGCAGTATTTT
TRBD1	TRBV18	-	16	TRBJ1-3	CASSPGQGLSGNTIYF	TGTGCCAGCTCGCCGGGACAGGGGCTCTCTGGAAACACCATATATTTT
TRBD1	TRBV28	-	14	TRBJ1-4	CASSLRTGVEKLFF	TGTGCCAGCAGTTTACGGACAGGGGTGGAAAAACTGTTTTTT
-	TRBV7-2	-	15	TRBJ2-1	CASRAAGLLRDEQFF	TGTGCCAGCAGGGCAGCGGGCTTGCTCAGGGATGAGCAGTTCTTC
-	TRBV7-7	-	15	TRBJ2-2	CASSLASGEAGELFF	TGTGCTAGCAGCTTAGCGTCCGGGGAGGCCGGGGAGCTGTTTTTT
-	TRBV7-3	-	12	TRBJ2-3	CASSLTGHTQYF	TGTGCCAGCAGCTTAACTGGCCATACGCAGTATTTT
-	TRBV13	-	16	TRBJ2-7	CASSLSWGPKPYEQYF	TGTGCCAGCAGCTTAAGTTGGGGGCCGAAACCCTACGAGCAGTACTTC
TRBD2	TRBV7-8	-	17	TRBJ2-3	CASSLARLAGFADTQYF	TGTGCCAGCAGCTTAGCCAGACTAGCGGGATTTGCAGATACGCAGTATTTT
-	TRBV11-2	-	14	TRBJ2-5	CASSFSQGTQTQYF	TGTGCCAGCAGCTTCTCTCAGGGTACCCAGACCCAGTACTTC
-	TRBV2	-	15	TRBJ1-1	CASSFRTGSNTEAFF	TGTGCCAGCAGTTTTCGCACAGGGTCGAACACTGAAGCTTTCTTT
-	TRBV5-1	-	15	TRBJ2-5	CASSPWIASGETQYF	TGCGCCAGCAGCCCCTGGATAGCGTCGGGAGAGACCCAGTACTTC
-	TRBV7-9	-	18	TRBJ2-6	CASGTGILTFSGANVLTF	TGTGCCAGCGGAACCGGGATTCTTACATTCTCTGGGGCCAACGTCCTGACTTTC
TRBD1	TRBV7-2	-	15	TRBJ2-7	CASSFDRGLSYEQYF	TGTGCCAGCAGCTTTGACAGGGGGCTTTCCTACGAGCAGTACTTC
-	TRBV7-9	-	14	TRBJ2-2	CASSLEAATGELFF	TGTGCCAGCAGCCTCGAAGCGGCCACCGGGGAGCTGTTTTTT
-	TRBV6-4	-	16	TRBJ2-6	CASSPTGSPGANVLTF	TGTGCCAGCAGCCCGACAGGATCGCCTGGGGCCAACGTCCTGACTTTC
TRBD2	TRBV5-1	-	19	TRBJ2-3	CASRRRLAGGQTGTDTQYF	TGCGCCAGCAGACGACGACTAGCGGGGGGCCAGACCGGCACAGATACGCAGTATTTT
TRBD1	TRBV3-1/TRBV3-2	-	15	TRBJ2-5	CASSQAGQGEETQYF	TGTGCCAGCAGCCAAGCGGGACAGGGTGAAGAGACCCAGTACTTC
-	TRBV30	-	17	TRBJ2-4	CAWTNYRDSKGRNIQYF	TGTGCCTGGACCAACTACCGGGACTCAAAGGGGCGAAACATTCAGTACTTC
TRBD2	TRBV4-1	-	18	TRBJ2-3	CASSQVAERGGGTDTQYF	TGCGCCAGCAGCCAAGTAGCGGAGCGGGGGGGCGGCACAGATACGCAGTATTTT